This T cell receptor (beta chain) was obtained from a study of OX40 agonist ivuxolimab in advanced cancers. V was trimmed by 4 bases and J by 1 base, leaving 14 bases between them. This CDR3 has 15 residues. CDR1 is SGHRS, CDR2 YFSETQ, per germline. Using immunoSEQ multiplex PCR, the repertoire was profiled, and TCRdb retains in-frame clones only, with some absent. The table records around 150,000 clones, 85% to 95% of them present only once. Overall study findings and caveats: Expanded clones tended on average to be more numerous among CD8+ T cells than CD4+. There was clonal expansion of CD4+ and CD8+ blood T cells by week 6 at 0.1 to 3.0 mg/kg.

As to this clone: Its antigen remains unknown.

This TCR came from an adult with an advanced solid tumor such as melanoma, head and neck, liver or kidney cancer. The sample was CD4+ or CD8+ T cells sorted from blood, taken in a trial of the OX40 agonist ivuxolimab. The chain has TRBV5-1 and TRBJ1-1; D is undetermined. The CDR3 nucleotides are TGCGCCAGCAGCACGCTCGGGGTTCAGAACACTGAAGCTTTCTTT. This encodes CASSTLGVQNTEAFF.